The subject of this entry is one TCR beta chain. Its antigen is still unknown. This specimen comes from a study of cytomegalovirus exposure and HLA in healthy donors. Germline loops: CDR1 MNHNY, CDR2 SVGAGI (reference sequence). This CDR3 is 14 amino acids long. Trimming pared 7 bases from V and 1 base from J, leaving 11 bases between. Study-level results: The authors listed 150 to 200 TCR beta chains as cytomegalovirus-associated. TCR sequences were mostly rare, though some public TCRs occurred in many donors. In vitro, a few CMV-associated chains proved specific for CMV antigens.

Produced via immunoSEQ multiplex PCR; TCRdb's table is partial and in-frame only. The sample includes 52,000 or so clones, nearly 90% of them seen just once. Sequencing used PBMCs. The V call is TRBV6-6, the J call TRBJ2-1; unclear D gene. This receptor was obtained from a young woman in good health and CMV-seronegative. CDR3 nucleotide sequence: TGTGCCAGCACCCACACACCATCCTACAATGAGCAGTTCTTC. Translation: CASTHTPSYNEQFF.